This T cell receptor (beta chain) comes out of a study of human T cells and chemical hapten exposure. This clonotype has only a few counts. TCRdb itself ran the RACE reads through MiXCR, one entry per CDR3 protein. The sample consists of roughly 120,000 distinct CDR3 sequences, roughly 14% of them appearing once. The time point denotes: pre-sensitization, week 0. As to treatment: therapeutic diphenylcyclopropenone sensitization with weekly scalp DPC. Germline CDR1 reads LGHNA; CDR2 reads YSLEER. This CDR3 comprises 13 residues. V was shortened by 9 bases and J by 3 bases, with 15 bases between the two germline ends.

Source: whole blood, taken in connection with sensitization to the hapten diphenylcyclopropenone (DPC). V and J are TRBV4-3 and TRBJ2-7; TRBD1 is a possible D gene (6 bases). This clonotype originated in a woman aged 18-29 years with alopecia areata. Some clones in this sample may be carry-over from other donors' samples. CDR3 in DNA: TGCGCCAGGAAAAAGGGGACAAACTACGAGCAGTACTTC. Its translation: CARKKGTNYEQYF.